This record looks at one T cell receptor (beta chain) sequence and its context. The entry originates in a study of blood T cell repertoires in COVID-19. Study context: Acute and convalescent COVID-19 specimens originated in the United States, Italy and Spain. The analysed material was cDNA or gDNA that came from T cells, B-cell-depleted T cells, or PBMCs.

Trimming stripped 3 bases from V and 4 bases from J, with 19 bases between. Germline V gene data show CDR1 as ENHRY and CDR2 as SYGVKD. The CDR3 spans 16 residues. Original processing notes: Scientists estimated how many nucleated cells there were by amplifying reference gene primers. Using immunoSEQ multiplex PCR, the repertoire was profiled, and TCRdb retains in-frame clones only, with some absent. That table is the source of V, J and clone size, and D and trimming were worked out from the DNA. This table has under 300,000 clones, roughly 89% appearing once. The chain joins TRBV10-3 to TRBJ2-7; tentative D call: TRBD1 (6 bases). The sequence derives from a man aged 50 or older with acute or convalescent COVID-19. The sequencing sample was made of peripheral blood. The CDR3 DNA sequence: TGTGCCATCAGTGATTCCGACAGGCCAACTTGGTACGAGCAGTACTTC. Translation gives CAISDSDRPTWYEQYF.